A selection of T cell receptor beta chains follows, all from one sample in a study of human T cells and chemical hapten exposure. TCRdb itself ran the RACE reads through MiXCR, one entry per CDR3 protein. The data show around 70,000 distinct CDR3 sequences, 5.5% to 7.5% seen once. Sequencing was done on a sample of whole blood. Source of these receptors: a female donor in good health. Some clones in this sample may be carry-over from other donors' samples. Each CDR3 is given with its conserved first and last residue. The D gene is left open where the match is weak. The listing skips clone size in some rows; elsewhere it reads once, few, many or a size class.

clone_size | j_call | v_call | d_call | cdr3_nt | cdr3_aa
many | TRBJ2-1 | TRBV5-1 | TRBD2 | TGCGCCAGCAGCTTACTACCCTTGACTAGCGGAACCTACAATGAGCAGTTCTTC | CASSLLPLTSGTYNEQFF
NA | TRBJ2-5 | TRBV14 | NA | TGTGCCAGCAGCCAAGGGGAAGAAGAGACCCAGTACTTC | CASSQGEEETQYF
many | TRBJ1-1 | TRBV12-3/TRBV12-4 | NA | TGTGCCAGCAGTTTAGCGAAGACTTTTTGGGGGGACAACACTGAAGCTTTCTTT | CASSLAKTFWGDNTEAFF
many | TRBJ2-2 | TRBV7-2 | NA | TGTGCCAGCAGCCCGTCTAGAACCGGGAAAAACACCGGGGAGCTGTTTTTT | CASSPSRTGKNTGELFF
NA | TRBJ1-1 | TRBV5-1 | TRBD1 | TGCGCCAGCAGCTACGGGACAGGATACATGAACACTGAAGCTTTCTTT | CASSYGTGYMNTEAFF
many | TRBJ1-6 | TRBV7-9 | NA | TGTGCCAGCAGCGCCGACCTAGGGATCCATAATTCACCCCTCCACTTT | CASSADLGIHNSPLHF
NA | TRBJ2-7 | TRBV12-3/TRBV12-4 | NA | TGTGCCAGCAGTAGGACTTACCCGGCCGAGCAGTACTTC | CASSRTYPAEQYF
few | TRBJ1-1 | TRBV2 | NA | TGTGCCAGCAGTGAACGGGGCGCCGGCACTGAAGCTTTCTTT | CASSERGAGTEAFF
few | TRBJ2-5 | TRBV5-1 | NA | TGCGCCAGCAGCGGGCAGCTCCAAGAGACCCAGTACTTC | CASSGQLQETQYF
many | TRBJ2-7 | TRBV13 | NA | TGTGCCAGCAGCTTAGTAAAGGACTCACTCGACGAGCAGTACTTC | CASSLVKDSLDEQYF
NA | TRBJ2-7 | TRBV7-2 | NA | TGTGCCAGCAGAAAGGGAGGATTCTACGAGCAGTACTTC | CASRKGGFYEQYF
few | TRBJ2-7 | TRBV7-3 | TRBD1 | TGTGCCAGCAGCTTAAATTTGGACAGGGGCCCCTTTTACGAGCAGTACTTC | CASSLNLDRGPFYEQYF
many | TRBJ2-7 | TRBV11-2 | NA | TGTGCCAGCAGCGCCGCTAACGAGCAGTACTTC | CASSAANEQYF
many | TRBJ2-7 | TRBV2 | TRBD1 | TGTGCCAGCAGTCCCGGGACAGCCTACGAGCAGTACTTC | CASSPGTAYEQYF
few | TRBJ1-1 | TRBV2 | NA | TGTGCCAGCAGAGGGGACGGGGGCACTGAAGCTTTCTTT | CASRGDGGTEAFF